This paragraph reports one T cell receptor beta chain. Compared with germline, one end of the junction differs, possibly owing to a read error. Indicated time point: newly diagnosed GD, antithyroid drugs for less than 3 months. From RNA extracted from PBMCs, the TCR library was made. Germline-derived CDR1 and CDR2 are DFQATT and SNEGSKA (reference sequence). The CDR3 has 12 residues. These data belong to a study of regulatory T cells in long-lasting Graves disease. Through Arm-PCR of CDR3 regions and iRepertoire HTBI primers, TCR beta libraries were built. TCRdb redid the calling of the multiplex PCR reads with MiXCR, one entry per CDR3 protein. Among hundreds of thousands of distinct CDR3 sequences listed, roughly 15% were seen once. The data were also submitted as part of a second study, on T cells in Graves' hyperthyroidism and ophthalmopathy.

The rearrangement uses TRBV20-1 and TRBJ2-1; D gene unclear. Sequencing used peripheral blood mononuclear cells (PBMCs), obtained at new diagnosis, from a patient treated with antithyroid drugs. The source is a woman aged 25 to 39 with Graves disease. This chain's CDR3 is CSARDFLQISYF. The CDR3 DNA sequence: TGCAGTGCTAGAGATTTCTTGCAGATTTCTTACTTC.